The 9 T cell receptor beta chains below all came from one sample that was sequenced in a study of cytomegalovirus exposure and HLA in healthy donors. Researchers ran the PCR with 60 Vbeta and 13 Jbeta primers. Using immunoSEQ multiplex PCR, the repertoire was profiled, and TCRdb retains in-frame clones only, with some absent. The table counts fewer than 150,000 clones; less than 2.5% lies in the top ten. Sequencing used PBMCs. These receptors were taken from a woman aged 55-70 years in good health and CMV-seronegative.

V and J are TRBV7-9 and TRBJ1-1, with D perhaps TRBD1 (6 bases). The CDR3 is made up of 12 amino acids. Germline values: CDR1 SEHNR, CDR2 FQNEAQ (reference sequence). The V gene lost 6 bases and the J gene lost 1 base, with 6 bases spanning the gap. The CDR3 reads CASRGANTEAFF. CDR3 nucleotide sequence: TGTGCCAGCAGGGGGGCGAACACTGAAGCTTTCTTT.

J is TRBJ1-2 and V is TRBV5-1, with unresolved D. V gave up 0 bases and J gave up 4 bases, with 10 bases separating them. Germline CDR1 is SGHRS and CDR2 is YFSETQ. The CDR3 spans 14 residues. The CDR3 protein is CASSLAQEGYGYTF. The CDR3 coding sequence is TGCGCCAGCAGCTTGGCCCAGGAAGGCTATGGCTACACCTTC.

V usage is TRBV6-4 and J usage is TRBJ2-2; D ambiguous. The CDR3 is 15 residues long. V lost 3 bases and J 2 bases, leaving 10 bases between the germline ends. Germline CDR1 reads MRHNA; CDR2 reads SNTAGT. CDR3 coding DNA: TGTGCCAGCAGTGAGGATAGCCCCAACACCGGGGAGCTGTTTTTT. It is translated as CASSEDSPNTGELFF.

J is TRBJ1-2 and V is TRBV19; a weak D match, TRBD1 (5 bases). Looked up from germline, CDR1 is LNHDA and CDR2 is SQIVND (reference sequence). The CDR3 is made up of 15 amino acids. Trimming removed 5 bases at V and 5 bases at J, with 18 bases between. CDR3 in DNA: TGTGCCAGTAGTCTCGGGACTGCCCGTTGGTATGGCTACACCTTC. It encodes CASSLGTARWYGYTF. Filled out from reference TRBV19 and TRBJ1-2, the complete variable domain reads DGGITQSPKYLFRKEGQNVTLSCEQNLNHDAMYWYRQDPGQGLRLIYYSQIVNDFQKGDIAEGYSVSREKKESFPLTVTSAQKNPTAFYLCASSLGTARWYGYTFGSGTRLTVV.

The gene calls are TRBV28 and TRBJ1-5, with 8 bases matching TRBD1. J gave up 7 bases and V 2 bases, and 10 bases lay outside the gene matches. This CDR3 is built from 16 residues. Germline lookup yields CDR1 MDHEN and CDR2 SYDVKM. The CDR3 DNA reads TGTGCCAGCAGTTTAGCGGCTTTCGACAGGGGCCAGCCCCAGCATTTT. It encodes CASSLAAFDRGQPQHF.

DNA of the CDR3: TGTGCCAGCAGCTTACTCGGAGTCGCAGATACGCAGTATTTT. Amino acids: CASSLLGVADTQYF. The V gene is TRBV7-6, the J gene TRBJ2-3; no clear D gene. V lost 2 bases, J lost 4 bases, and 10 bases lay in between. Germline V lookup: CDR1 SGHVS, CDR2 FNYEAQ. This CDR3 region has 14 residues.

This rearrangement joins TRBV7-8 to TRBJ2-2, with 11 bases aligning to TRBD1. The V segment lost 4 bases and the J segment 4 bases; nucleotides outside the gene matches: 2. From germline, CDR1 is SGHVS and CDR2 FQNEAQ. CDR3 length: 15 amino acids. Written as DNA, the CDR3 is TGTGCCAGCAGCTCAGGACAGGGGGCCACCGGGGAGCTGTTTTTT. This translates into CASSSGQGATGELFF.

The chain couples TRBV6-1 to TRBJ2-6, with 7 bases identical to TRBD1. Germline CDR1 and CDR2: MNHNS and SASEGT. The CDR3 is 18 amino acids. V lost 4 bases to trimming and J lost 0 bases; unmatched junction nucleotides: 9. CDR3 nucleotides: TGTGCCAGCAGTGCGATACAGGGGTCAAGCTCTGGGGCCAACGTCCTGACTTTC. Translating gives CASSAIQGSSSGANVLTF.

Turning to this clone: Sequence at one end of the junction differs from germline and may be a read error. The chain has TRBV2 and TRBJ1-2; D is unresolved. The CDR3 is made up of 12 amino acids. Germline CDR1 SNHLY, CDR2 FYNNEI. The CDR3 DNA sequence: TGTGCCAGCAGTGAAGGGGGAGCCGAAACTAGATTC. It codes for CASSEGGAETRF.